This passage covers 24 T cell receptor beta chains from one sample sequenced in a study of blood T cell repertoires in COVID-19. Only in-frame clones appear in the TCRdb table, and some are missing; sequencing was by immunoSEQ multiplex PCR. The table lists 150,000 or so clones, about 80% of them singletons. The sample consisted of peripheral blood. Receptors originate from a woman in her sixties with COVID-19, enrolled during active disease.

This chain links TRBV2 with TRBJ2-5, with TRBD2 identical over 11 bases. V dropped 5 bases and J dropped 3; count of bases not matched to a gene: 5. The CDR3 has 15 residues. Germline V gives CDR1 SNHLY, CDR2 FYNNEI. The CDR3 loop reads CASSRGTSGKETQYF. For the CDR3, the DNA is TGTGCCAGCAGTAGAGGGACTAGCGGTAAAGAGACCCAGTACTTC.

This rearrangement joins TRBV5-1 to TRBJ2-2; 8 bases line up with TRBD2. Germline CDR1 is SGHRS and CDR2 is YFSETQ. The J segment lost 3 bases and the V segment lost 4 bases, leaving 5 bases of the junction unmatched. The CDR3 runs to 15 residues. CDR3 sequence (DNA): TGCGCCAGCAGCCCAGGACTAGCAGACACCGGGGAGCTGTTTTTT. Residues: CASSPGLADTGELFF.

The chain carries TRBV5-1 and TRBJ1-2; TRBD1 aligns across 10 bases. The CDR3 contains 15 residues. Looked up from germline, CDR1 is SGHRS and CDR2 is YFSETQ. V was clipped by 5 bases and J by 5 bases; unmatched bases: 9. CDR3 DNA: TGCGCCAGCAGACCGACAGGGGGCATAGTGTATGGCTACACCTTC. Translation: CASRPTGGIVYGYTF.

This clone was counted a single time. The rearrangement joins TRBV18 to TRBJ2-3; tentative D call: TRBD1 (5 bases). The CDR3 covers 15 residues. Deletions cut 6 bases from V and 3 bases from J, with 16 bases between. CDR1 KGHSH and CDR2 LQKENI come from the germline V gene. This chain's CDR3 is CASSPSGRDTDTQYF. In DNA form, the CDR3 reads TGTGCCAGCTCGCCCTCGGGCAGGGATACAGATACGCAGTATTTT. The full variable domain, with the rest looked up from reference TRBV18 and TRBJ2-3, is NAGVMQNPRHLVRRRGQEARLRCSPMKGHSHVYWYRQLPEEGLKFMVYLQKENIIDESGMPKERFSAEFPKEGPSILRIQQVVRGDSAAYFCASSPSGRDTDTQYFGPGTRLTVL.

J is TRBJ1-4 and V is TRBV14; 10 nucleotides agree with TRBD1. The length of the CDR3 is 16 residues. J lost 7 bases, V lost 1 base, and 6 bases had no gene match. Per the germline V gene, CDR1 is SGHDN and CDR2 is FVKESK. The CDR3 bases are TGTGCCAGCAGCCAAGGGAGGACAGGGGGGGGTGAAAAACTGTTTTTT. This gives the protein CASSQGRTGGGEKLFF.

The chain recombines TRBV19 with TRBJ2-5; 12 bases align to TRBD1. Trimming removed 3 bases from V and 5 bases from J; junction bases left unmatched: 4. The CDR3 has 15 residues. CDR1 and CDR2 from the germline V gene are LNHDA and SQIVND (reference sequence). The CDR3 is CASSIEGQGAETQYF. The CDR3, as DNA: TGTGCCAGTAGTATTGAGGGACAGGGGGCGGAGACCCAGTACTTC.

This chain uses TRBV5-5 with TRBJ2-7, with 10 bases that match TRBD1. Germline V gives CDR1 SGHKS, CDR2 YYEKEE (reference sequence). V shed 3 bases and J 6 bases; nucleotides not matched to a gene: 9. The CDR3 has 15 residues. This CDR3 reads CASSSTSWTGGEQYV. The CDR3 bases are TGTGCCAGCAGCTCTACCTCCTGGACAGGGGGCGAGCAGTACGTC.

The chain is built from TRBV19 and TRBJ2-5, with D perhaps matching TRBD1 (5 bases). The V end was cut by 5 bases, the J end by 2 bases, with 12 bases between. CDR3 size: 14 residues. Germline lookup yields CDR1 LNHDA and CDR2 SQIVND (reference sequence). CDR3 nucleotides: TGTGCCAGTAGTGCACAGGACCTACAAGAGACCCAGTACTTC. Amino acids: CASSAQDLQETQYF.

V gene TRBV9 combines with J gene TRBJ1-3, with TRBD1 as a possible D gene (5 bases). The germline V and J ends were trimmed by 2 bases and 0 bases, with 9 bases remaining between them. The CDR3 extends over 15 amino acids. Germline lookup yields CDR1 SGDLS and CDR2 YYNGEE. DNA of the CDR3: TGTGCCAGCAGCGTGACAGACGACTCTGGAAACACCATATATTTT. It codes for CASSVTDDSGNTIYF.

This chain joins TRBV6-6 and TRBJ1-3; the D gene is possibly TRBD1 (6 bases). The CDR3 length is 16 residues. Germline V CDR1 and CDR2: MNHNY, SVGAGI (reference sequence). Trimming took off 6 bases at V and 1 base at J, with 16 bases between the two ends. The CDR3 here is CASRQRTALSGNTIYF. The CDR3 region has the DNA TGTGCCAGCAGGCAGCGGACAGCGCTTTCTGGAAACACCATATATTTT.

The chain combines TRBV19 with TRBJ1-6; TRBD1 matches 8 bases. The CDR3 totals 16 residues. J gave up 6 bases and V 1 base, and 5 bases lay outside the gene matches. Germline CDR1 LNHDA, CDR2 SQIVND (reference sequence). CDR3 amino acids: CASSIAAGGFNSPLHF. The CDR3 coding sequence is TGTGCCAGTAGTATAGCAGCAGGGGGCTTTAATTCACCCCTCCACTTT.

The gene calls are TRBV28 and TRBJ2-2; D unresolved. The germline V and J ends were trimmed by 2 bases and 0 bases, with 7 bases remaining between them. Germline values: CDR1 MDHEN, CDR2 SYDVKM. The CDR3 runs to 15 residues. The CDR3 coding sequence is TGTGCCAGCAGTTTAGCAAGCGCGAACACCGGGGAGCTGTTTTTT. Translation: CASSLASANTGELFF.

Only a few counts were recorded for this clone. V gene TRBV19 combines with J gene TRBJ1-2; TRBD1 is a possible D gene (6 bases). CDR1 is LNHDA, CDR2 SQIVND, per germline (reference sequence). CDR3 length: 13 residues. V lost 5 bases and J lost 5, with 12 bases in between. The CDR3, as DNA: TGTGCCAGTAGTGGGGGGGCATGGTATGGCTACACCTTC. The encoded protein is CASSGGAWYGYTF.

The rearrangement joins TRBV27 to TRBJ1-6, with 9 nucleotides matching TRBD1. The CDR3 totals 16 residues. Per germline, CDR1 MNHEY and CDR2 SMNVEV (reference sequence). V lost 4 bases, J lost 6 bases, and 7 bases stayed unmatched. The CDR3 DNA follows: TGTGCCAGCAGTTCACAGGGGGCGCAGGTTAATTCACCCCTCCACTTT. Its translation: CASSSQGAQVNSPLHF.

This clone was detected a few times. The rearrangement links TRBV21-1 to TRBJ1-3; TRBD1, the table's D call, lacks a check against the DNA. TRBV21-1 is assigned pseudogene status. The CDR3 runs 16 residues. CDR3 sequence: CASSKAPDRGLDTIYF. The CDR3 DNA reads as TGTGCCAGCAGCAAAGCGCCTGACAGGGGGCTTGACACCATATATTTT.

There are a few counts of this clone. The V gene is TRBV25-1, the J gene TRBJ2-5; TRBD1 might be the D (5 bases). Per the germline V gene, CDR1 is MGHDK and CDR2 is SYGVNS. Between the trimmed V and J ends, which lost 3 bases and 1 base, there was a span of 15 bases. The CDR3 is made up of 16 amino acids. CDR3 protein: CASSDAAGSVQETQYF. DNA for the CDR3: TGTGCCAGCAGTGATGCGGCAGGGTCGGTCCAAGAGACCCAGTACTTC.

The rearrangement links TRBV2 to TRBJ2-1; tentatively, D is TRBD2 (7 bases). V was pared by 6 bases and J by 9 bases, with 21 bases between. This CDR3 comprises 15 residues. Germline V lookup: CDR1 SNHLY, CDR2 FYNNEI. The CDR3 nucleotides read TGTGCCAGCAGCTCCCTATTGGGGGGGGCGGGTGAGCAGTTCTTC. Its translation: CASSSLLGGAGEQFF.

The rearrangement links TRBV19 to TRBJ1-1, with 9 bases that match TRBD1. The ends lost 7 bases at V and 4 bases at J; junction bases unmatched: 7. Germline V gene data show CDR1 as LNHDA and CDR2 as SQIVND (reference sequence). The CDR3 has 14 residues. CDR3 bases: TGTGCCAGTACGGGACAGGGCCGGTTCACTGAAGCTTTCTTT. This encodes CASTGQGRFTEAFF. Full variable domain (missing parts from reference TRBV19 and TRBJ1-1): DGGITQSPKYLFRKEGQNVTLSCEQNLNHDAMYWYRQDPGQGLRLIYYSQIVNDFQKGDIAEGYSVSREKKESFPLTVTSAQKNPTAFYLCASTGQGRFTEAFFGQGTRLTVV.

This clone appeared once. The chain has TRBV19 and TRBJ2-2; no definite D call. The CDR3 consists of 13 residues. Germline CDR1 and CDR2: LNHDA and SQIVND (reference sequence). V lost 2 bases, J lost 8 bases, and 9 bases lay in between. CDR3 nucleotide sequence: TGTGCCAGTAGTATACAGATCTCTGGGGAGCTGTTTTTT. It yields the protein CASSIQISGELFF.

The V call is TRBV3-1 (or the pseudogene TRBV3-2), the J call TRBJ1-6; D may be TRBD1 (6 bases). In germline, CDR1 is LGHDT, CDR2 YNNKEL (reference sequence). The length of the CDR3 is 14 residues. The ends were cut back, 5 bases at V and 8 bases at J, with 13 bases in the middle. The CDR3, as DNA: TGTGCCAGCAGCTGGACAGATGCATATTCACCCCTCCACTTT. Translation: CASSWTDAYSPLHF.

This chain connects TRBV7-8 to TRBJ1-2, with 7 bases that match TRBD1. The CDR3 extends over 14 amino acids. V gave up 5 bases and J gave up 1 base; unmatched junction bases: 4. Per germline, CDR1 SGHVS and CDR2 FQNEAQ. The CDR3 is CASSLGQLNYGYTF. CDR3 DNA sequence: TGTGCCAGCAGCCTGGGACAGCTTAACTATGGCTACACCTTC.

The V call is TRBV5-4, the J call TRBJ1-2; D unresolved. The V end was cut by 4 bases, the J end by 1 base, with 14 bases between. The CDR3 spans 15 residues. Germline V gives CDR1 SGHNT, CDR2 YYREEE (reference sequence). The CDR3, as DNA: TGTGCCAGCAGCCTCCTAGAGGAGATTAACTATGGCTACACCTTC. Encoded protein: CASSLLEEINYGYTF.

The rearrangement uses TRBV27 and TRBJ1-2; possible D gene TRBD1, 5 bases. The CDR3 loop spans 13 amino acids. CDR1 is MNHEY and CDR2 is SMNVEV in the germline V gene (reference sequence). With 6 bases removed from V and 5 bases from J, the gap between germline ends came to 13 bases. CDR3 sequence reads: CASSSYKGYGYTF. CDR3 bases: TGTGCCAGCAGCTCCTATAAGGGGTATGGCTACACCTTC.

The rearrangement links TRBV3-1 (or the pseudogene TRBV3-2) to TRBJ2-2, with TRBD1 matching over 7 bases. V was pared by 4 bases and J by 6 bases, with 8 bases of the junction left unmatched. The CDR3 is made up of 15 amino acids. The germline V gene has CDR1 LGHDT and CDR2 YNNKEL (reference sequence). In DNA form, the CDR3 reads TGTGCCAGCAGCCCCAATCAGGGGGTCGCCGGGGAGCTGTTTTTT. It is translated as CASSPNQGVAGELFF.